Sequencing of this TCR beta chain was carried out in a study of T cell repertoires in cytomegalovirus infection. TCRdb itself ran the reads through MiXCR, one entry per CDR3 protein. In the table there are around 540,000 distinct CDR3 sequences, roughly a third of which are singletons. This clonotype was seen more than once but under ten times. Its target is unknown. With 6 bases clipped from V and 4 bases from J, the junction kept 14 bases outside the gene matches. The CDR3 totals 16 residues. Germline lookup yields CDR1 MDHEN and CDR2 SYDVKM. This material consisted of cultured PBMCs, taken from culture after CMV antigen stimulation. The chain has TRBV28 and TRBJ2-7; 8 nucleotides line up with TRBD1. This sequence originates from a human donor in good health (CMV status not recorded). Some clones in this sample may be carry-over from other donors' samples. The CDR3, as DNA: TGTGCCAGCAGCCCTCAGACCGGGACAGGATGGTACGAGCAGTACTTC. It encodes CASSPQTGTGWYEQYF.